The T cell receptor (beta chain) under discussion was sequenced for a study of T-cell reconstitution after alpha-beta-depleted transplantation in children. Notes on the study in general: Expanded clones from the graft, numbering several hundred, reportedly supplied alpha-beta T cells about two months after transplant. High day-60 TCRbeta diversity in some patients came from surviving recipient T cells and thymic progenitors. Newly made T cells mostly supplied T-cell counts and diversity one year after transplant.

This clonotype was recorded at least ten times. Its matching antigen is unknown. Using unique molecular identifiers, the investigators prepared the TCRbeta library. TCRdb reprocessed the PCR reads with MiXCR, giving one entry per CDR3 protein. The data contain 450,000 to 600,000 distinct CDR3 sequences, approximately 12% of them singletons. The CDR3 is 11 amino acids. V dropped 6 bases and J dropped 6 bases, with 9 bases sitting between them. This specimen consisted of PBMCs, mostly from graft donor cells, obtained 360 days after TCRalphabeta/CD19-depleted stem cell transplant. The sequence was collected from a male patient under 18 who had a stem cell transplant for acute myeloid leukemia, so the T cells may come from the graft donor. The rearrangement joins TRBV12-3 or TRBV12-4 to TRBJ2-7; D is uncertain. In DNA form, the CDR3 reads TGTGCCAGCAGCATCACCCGCGAGCAGTACTTC. It is translated as CASSITREQYF.